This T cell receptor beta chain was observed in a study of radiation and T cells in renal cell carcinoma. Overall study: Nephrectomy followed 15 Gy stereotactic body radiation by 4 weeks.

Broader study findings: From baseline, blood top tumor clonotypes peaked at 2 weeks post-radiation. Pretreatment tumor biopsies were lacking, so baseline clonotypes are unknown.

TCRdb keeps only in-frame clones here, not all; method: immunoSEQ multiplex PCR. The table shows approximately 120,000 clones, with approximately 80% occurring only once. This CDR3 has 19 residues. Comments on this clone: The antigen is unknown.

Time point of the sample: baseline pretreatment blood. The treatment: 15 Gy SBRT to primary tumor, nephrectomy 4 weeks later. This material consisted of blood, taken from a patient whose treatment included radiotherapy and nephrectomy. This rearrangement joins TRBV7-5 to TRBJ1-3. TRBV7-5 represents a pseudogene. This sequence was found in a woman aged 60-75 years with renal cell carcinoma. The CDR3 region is CARSLEWGSECHSGNTIYF. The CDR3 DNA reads TGTGCCAGAAGCTTAGAGTGGGGGAGCGAATGTCACTCTGGAAACACCATATATTTT.